This TCR beta chain derives from a study of T cells in Graves' hyperthyroidism and ophthalmopathy. Reasons for excluding patients were uncontrolled infection, other autoimmune disease, pregnancy or lactation. Each diagnosis was grounded in clinical symptoms, serum thyroxine and TRAb, thyroid ultrasound, and orbital computed tomography. General study findings and limits: Ophthalmopathy was told apart from stable hyperthyroidism by a 13 V-J model.

TCR beta CDR3 regions were amplified from RNA transcripts. HTBI primers were employed in a first-round RT-PCR of the TCR CDR3. Each CDR3 protein gets one entry after TCRdb re-called the multiplex PCR reads with MiXCR. In the table there are roughly 750,000 distinct CDR3 sequences, roughly 15% of which are singletons. Trimming removed 1 base at V and 4 bases at J, with 17 bases between. This CDR3 spans 16 amino acids. Germline V gene lookup returns CDR1 SGDLS and CDR2 YYNGEE. This clonotype was counted a single time. Its specificity is not known. The sequence was obtained from a man between 18 and 35 years old with Graves' hyperthyroidism. The chain carries TRBV9 and TRBJ1-2; no clear D gene. The sequenced material came from blood. This CDR3 reads CASSVRVQPDSYGYTF. The CDR3 DNA follows: TGTGCCAGCAGCGTAAGGGTCCAACCCGACTCCTATGGCTACACCTTC.